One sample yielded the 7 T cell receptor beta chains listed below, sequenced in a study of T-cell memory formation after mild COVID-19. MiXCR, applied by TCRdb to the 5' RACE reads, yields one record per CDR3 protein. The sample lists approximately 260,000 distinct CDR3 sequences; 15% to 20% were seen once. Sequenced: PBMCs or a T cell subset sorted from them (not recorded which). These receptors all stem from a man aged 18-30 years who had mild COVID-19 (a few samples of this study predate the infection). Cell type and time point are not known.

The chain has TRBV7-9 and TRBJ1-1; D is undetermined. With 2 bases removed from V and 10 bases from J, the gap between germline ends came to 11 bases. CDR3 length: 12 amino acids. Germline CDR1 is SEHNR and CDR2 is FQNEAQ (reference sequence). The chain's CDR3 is CASSLPSRGAFF. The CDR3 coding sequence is TGTGCCAGCAGCTTACCATCCAGAGGAGCTTTCTTT.

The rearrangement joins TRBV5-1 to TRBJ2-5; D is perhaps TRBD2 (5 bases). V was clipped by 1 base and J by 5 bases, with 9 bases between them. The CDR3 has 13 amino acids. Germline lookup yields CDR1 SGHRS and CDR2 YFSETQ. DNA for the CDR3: TGCGCCAGCAGCTTGTTCGGGGAGGAGACCCAGTACTTC. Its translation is CASSLFGEETQYF.

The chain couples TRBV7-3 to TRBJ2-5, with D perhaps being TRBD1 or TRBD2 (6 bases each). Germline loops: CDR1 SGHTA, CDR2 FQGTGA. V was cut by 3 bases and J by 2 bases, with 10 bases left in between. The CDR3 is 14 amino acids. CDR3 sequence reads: CASSFKGGQETQYF. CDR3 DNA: TGTGCCAGCAGCTTCAAGGGGGGTCAAGAGACCCAGTACTTC.

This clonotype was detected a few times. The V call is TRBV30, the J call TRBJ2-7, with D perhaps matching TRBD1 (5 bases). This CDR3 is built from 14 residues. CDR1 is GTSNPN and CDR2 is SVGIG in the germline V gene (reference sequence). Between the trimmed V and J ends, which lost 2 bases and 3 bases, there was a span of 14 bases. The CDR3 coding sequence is TGTGCCTGGAGTCGCGGTGGACAAAACTACGAGCAGTACTTC. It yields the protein CAWSRGGQNYEQYF. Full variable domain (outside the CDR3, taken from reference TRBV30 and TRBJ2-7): SQTIHQWPATLVQPVGSPLSLECTVEGTSNPNLYWYRQAAGRGLQLLFYSVGIGQISSEVPQNLSASRPQDRQFILSSKKLLLSDSGFYLCAWSRGGQNYEQYFGPGTRLTVT.

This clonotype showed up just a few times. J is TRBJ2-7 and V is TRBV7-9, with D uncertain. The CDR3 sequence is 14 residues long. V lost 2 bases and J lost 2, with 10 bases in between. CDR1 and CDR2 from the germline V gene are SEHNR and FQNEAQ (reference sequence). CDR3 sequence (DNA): TGTGCCAGCAGCTTATCGGACGGGCCCTACGAGCAGTACTTC. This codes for CASSLSDGPYEQYF.

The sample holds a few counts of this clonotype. The CDR3 DNA reads as TGTGCCAGCAGTTTACGCAGCTCGGTAGCGGAGAAGTTCTTC. Translation gives CASSLRSSVAEKFF. The genes are TRBV12-3 or TRBV12-4 and TRBJ2-1; the D gene is possibly TRBD2 (6 bases). The V gene lost 2 bases and the J gene lost 14 bases, with 19 bases spanning the gap. There are 14 residues in the CDR3.

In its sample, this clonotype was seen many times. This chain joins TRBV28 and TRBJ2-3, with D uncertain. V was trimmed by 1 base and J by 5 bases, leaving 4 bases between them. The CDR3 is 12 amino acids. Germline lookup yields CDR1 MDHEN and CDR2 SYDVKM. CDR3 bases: TGTGCCAGCAGTTTATTCCAAGATACGCAGTATTTT. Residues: CASSLFQDTQYF. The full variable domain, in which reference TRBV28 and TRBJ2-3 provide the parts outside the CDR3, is DVKVTQSSRYLVKRTGEKVFLECVQDMDHENMFWYRQDPGLGLRLIYFSYDVKMKEKGDIPEGYSVSREKKERFSLILESASTNQTSMYLCASSLFQDTQYFGPGTRLTVL.